Detailed here is one T cell receptor beta chain. The record originates from a study of cytomegalovirus exposure and HLA in healthy donors. This PCR relied on a set of 60 Vbeta primers and 13 Jbeta primers. Profiled with immunoSEQ multiplex PCR; TCRdb holds only in-frame clones, not every one. The table shows approximately 190,000 clones, with over 65% occurring only once. The CDR3 sequence is 17 residues long. Sequenced sample: PBMCs. The V gene is TRBV21-1, the J gene TRBJ1-1; TRBD1 is the table's D call and was not checked against the DNA. TRBV21-1 is noted as a pseudogene. The sequence was collected from a woman aged 50 to 60 in good health and CMV-seropositive. CDR3 loop: CASSKTGPPSMNTEAFF. Written as DNA, the CDR3 is TGTGCCAGCAGCAAAACAGGGCCACCCTCTATGAACACTGAAGCTTTCTTT.